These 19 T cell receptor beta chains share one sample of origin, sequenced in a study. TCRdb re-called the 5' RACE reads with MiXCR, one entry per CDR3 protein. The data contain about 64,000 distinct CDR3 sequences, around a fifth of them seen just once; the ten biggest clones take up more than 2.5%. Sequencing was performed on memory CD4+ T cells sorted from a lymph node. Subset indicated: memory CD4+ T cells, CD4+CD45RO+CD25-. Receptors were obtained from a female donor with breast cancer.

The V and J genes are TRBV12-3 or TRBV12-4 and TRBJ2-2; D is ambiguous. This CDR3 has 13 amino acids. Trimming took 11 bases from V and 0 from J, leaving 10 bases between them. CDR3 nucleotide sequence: TGTGCCGCGACCACAGCGAACACCGGGGAGCTGTTTTTT. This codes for CAATTANTGELFF.

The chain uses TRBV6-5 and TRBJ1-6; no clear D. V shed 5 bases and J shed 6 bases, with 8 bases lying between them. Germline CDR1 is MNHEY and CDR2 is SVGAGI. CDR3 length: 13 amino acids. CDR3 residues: CASSETANSPLHF. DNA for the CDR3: TGTGCCAGCAGTGAGACTGCTAATTCACCCCTCCACTTT.

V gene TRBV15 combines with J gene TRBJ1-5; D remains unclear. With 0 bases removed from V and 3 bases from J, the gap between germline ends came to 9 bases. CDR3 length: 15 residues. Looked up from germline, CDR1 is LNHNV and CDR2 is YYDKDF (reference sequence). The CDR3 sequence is CATSRDSGHNQPQHF. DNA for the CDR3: TGTGCCACCAGCAGAGATAGTGGGCACAATCAGCCCCAGCATTTT.

The DNA for the CDR3 is TGTGCCAGTAGTATGGGTAGGGAGGGCCTCGAGACCCAGTACTTC. This sequence encodes CASSMGREGLETQYF. The rearrangement uses TRBV19 and TRBJ2-5; 7 bases align to TRBD2. Germline V gene sequence: CDR1 LNHDA, CDR2 SQIVND (reference sequence). This CDR3 is built from 15 residues. Trimming took 3 bases from V and 5 from J; bases not matched to a gene: 9.

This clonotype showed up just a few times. The CDR3, as DNA: TGCAGTGCTAACCCCTCTATACACTATGGCTACACCTTC. This codes for CSANPSIHYGYTF. This rearrangement joins TRBV20-1 to TRBJ1-2; no definite D call. Germline V gene sequence: CDR1 DFQATT, CDR2 SNEGSKA (reference sequence). V lost 4 bases to trimming and J lost 3 bases, with 12 bases between them. CDR3 length equals 13 residues.

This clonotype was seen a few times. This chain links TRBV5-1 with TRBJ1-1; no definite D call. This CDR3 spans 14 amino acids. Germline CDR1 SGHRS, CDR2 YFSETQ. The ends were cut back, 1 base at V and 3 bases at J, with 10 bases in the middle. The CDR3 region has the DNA TGCGCCAGCAGCTTGAGGAGTTTGGACACTGAAGCTTTCTTT. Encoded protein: CASSLRSLDTEAFF.

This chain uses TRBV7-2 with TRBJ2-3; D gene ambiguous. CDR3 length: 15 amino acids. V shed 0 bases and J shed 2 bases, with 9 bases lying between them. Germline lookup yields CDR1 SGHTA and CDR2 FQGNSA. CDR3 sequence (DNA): TGTGCCAGCAGCTTAGCCCGTTCCTTCACAGATACGCAGTATTTT. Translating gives CASSLARSFTDTQYF.

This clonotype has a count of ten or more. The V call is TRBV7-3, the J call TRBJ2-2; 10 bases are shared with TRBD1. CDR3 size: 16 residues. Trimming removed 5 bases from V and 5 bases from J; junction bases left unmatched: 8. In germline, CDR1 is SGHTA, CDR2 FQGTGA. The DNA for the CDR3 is TGTGCCAGCAGCCCATTTGGACAGGGGGGGACCGGGGAGCTGTTTTTT. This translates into CASSPFGQGGTGELFF.

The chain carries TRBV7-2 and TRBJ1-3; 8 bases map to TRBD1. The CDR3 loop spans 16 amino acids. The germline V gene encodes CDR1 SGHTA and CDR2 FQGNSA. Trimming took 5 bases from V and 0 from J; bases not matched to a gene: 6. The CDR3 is CASSQTGAPSGNTIYF. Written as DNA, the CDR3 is TGTGCCAGCAGCCAGACAGGGGCCCCCTCTGGAAACACCATATATTTT.

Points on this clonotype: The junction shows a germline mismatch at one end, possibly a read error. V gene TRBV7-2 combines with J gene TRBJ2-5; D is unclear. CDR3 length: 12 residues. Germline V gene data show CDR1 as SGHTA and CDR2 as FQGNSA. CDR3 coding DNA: TGTGCCAGCAGTTTAGATCCCGGGACCCAGTACTTC. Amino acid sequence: CASSLDPGTQYF.

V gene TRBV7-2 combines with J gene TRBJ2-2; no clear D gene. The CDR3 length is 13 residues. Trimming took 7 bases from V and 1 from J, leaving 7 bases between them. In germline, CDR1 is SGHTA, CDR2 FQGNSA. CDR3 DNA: TGTGCCAGCACCTCCCAGAACACCGGGGAGCTGTTTTTT. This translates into CASTSQNTGELFF.

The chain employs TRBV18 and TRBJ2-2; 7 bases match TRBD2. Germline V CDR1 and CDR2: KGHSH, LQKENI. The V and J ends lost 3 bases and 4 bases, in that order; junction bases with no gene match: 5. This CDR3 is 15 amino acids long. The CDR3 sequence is CASSPAGAGTGELFF. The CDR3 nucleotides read TGTGCCAGCTCACCCGCGGGAGCCGGCACCGGGGAGCTGTTTTTT. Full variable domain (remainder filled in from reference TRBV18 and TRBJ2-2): NAGVMQNPRHLVRRRGQEARLRCSPMKGHSHVYWYRQLPEEGLKFMVYLQKENIIDESGMPKERFSAEFPKEGPSILRIQQVVRGDSAAYFCASSPAGAGTGELFFGEGSRLTVL.

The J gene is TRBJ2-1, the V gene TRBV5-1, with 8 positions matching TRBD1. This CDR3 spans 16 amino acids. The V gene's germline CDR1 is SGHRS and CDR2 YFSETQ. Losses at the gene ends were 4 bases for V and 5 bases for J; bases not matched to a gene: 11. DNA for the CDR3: TGCGCCAGCAGCCAAATTCCCGGGACAGGAGACAATGAGCAGTTCTTC. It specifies CASSQIPGTGDNEQFF.

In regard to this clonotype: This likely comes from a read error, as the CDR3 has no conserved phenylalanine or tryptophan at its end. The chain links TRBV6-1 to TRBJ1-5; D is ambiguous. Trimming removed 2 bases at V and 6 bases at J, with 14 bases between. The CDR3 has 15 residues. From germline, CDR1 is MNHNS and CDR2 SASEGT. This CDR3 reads CASSESGSLRQPQHV. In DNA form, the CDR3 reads TGTGCCAGCAGTGAAAGCGGTTCGTTACGTCAGCCCCAGCATGTT.

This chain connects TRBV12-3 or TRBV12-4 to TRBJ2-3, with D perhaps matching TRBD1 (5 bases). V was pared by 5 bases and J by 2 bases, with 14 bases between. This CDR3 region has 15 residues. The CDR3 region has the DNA TGTGCCAGCAGTGGGGCGTCACAGGTCACAGATACGCAGTATTTT. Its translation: CASSGASQVTDTQYF.

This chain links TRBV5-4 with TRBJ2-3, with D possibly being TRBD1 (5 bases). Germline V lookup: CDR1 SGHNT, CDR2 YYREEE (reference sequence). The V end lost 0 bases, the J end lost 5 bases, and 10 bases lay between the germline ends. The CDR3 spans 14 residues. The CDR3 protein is CASSLVGVGDTQYF. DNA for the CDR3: TGTGCCAGCAGCTTGGTAGGGGTGGGAGATACGCAGTATTTT.

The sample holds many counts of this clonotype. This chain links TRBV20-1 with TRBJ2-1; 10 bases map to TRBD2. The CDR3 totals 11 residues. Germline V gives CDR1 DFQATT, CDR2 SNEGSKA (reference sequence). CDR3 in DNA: TGCTCAGCGGGAGGGCCCCTTGAGCAGTTCTTC. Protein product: CSAGGPLEQFF.

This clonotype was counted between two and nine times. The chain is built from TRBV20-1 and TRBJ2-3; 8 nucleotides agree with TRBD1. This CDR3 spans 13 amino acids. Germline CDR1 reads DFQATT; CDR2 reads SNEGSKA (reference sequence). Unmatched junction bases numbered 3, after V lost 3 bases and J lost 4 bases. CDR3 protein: CSASPGGADTQYF. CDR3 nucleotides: TGCAGTGCTAGTCCAGGGGGCGCAGATACGCAGTATTTT.

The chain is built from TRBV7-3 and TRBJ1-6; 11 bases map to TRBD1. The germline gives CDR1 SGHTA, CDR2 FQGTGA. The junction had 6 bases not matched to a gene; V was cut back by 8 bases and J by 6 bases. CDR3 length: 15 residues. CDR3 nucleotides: TGTGCCAGCTCGGTGGACAGGGGGCCTAATTCACCCCTCCACTTT. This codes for CASSVDRGPNSPLHF. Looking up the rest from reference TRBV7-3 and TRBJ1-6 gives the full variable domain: GAGVSQTPSNKVTEKGKYVELRCDPISGHTALYWYRQSLGQGPEFLIYFQGTGAADDSGLPNDRFFAVRPEGSVSTLKIQRTERGDSAVYLCASSVDRGPNSPLHFGNGTRLTVT.